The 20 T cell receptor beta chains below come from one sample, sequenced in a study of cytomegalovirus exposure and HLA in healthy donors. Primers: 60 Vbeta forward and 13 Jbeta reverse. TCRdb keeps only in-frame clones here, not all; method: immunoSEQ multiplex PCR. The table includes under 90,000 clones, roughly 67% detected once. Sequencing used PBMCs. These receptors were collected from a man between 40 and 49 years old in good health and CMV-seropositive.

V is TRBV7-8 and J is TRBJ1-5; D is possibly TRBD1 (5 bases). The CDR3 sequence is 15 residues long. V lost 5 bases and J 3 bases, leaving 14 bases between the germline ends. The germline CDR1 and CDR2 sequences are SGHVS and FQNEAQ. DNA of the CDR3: TGTGCCAGCAGCCGGAACACAGGAGTCAATCAGCCCCAGCATTTT. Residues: CASSRNTGVNQPQHF.

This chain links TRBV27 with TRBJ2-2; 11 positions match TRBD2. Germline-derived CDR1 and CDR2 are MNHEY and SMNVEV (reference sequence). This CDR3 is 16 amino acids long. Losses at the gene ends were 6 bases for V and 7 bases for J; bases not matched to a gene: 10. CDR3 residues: CASRGLGSGRDGELFF. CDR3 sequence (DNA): TGTGCCAGCAGAGGGTTGGGTAGCGGGAGGGACGGGGAGCTGTTTTTT.

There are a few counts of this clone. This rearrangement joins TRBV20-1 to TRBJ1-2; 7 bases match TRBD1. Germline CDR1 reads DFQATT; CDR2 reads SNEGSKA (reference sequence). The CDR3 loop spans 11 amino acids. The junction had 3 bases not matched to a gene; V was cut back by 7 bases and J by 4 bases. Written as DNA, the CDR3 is TGCAGTGGAAACAGGGGCTATGGCTACACCTTC. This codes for CSGNRGYGYTF.

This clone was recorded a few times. As DNA, the CDR3 is TGTGCCAGCAGGCTGGACAGGGTTCGGACTGAAGCTTTCTTT. Its protein is CASRLDRVRTEAFF. The V call is TRBV6-5, the J call TRBJ1-1; 8 bases map to TRBD1. The CDR3 is made up of 14 amino acids. Germline CDR1 reads MNHEY; CDR2 reads SVGAGI. After removal of 6 bases from V and 5 bases from J, the junction contained 8 bases not matched to a gene.

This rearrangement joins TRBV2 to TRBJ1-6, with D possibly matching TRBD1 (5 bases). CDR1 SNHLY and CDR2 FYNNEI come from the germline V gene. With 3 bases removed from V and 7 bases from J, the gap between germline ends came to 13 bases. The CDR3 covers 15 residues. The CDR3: CASSERGELNSPLHF. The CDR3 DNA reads TGTGCCAGCAGTGAGCGGGGGGAGTTAAATTCACCCCTCCACTTT.

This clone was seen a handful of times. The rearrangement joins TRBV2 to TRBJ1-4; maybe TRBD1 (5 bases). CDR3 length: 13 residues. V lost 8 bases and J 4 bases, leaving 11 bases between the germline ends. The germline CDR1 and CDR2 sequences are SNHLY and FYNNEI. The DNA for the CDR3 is TGTGCCAGCCAACAGGACTATAATGAAAAACTGTTTTTT. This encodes CASQQDYNEKLFF.

The DNA of the CDR3 is TGTGCCAGCAGTGGGGCAGGTAACACTGAAGCTTTCTTT. The encoded protein is CASSGAGNTEAFF. The chain joins TRBV28 to TRBJ1-1; maybe TRBD1 (5 bases). The CDR3 spans 13 residues. V was pared by 5 bases and J by 2 bases, with 9 bases between. Per germline, CDR1 MDHEN and CDR2 SYDVKM.

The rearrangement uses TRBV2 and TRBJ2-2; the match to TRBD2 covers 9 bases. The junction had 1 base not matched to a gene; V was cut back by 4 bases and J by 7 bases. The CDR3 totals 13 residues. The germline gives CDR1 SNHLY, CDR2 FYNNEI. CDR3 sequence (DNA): TGTGCCAGCAGTGTGCGGGAGGGCGGGGAGCTGTTTTTT. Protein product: CASSVREGGELFF.

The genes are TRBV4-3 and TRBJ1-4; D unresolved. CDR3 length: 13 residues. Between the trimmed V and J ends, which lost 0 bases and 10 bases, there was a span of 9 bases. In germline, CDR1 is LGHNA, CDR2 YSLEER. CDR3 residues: CASSQDGGGKLFF. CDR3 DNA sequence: TGCGCCAGCAGCCAAGATGGTGGAGGAAAACTGTTTTTT.

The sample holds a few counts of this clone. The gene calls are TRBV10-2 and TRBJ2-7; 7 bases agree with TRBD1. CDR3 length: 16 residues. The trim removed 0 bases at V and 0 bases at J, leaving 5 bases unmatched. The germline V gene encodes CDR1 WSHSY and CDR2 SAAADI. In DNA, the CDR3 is TGCGCCAGCAGTGAGTCCCTTGGGACAGCCTCCTACGAGCAGTACTTC. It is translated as CASSESLGTASYEQYF.

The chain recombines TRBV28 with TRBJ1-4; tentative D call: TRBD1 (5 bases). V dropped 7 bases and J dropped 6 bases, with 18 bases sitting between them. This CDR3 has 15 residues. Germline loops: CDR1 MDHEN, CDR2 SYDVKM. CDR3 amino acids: CASITNGQGYEKLFF. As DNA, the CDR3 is TGTGCCAGCATCACAAATGGGCAGGGTTATGAAAAACTGTTTTTT.

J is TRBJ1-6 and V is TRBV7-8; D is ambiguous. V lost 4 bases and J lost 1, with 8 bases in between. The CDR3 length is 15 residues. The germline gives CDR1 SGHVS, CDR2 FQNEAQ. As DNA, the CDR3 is TGTGCCAGCAGCTACACAAGATCCTATAATTCACCCCTCCACTTT. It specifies CASSYTRSYNSPLHF.

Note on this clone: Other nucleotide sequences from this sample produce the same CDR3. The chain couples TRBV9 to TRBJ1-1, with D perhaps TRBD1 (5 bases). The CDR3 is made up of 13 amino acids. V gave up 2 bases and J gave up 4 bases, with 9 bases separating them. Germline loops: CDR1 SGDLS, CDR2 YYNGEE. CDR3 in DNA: TGTGCCAGCAGCGTTCAGGGCAGCACTGAAGCTTTCTTT. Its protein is CASSVQGSTEAFF.

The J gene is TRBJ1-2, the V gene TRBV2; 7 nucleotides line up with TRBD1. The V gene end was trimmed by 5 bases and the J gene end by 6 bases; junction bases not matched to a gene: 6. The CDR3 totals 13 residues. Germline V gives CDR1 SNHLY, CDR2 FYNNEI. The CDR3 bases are TGTGCCAGCAGTCTCGACAGGGTTAATGGCTACACCTTC. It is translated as CASSLDRVNGYTF.

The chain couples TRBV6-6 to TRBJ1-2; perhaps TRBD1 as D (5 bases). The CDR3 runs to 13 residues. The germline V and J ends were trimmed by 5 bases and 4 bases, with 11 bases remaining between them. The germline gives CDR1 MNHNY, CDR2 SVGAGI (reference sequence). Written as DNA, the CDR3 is TGTGCCAGCAGTGCAGGGTCCCCCTATGGCTACACCTTC. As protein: CASSAGSPYGYTF.

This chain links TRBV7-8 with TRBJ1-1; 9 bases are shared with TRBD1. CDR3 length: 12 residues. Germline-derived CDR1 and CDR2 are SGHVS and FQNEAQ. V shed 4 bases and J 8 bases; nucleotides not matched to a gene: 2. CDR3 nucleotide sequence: TGTGCCAGCAGCTGGGACAGGGCCGAAGCTTTCTTT. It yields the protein CASSWDRAEAFF.

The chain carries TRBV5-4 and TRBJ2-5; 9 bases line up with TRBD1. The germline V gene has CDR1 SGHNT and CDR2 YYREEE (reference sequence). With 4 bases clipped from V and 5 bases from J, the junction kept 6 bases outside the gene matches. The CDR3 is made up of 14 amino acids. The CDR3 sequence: CASSGQGTWETQYF. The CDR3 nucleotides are TGTGCCAGCAGCGGACAGGGGACCTGGGAGACCCAGTACTTC.

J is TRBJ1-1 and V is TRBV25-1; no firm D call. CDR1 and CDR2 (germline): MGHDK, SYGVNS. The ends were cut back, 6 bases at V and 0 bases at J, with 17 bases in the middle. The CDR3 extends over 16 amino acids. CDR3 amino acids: CASSPTLATMNTEAFF. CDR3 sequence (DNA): TGTGCCAGCAGCCCGACACTAGCTACGATGAACACTGAAGCTTTCTTT. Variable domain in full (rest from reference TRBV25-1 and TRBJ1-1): EADIYQTPRYLVIGTGKKITLECSQTMGHDKMYWYQQDPGMELHLIHYSYGVNSTEKGDLSSESTVSRIRTEHFPLTLESARPSHTSQYLCASSPTLATMNTEAFFGQGTRLTVV.

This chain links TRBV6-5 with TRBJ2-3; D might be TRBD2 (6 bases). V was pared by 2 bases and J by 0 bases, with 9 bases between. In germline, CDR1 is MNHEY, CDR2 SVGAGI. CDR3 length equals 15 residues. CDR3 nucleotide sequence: TGTGCCAGCAGTTACGGGGGACTTAGCACAGATACGCAGTATTTT. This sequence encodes CASSYGGLSTDTQYF.

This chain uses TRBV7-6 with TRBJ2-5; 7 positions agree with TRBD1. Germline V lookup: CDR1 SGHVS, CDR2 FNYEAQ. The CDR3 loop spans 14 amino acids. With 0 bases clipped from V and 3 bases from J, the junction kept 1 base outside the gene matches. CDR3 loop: CASSLAGQEETQYF. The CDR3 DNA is TGTGCCAGCAGCTTAGCAGGACAGGAAGAGACCCAGTACTTC. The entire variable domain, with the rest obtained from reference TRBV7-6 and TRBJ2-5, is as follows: GAGVSQSPRYKVTKRGQDVALRCDPISGHVSLYWYRQALGQGPEFLTYFNYEAQQDKSGLPNDRFSAERPEGSISTLTIQRTEQRDSAMYRCASSLAGQEETQYFGPGTRLLVL.